Each of the 16 T cell receptor beta chains below was sequenced from the same sample in a study of siplizumab effects on memory and regulatory T cells. The data were produced by immunoSEQ multiplex PCR, yet TCRdb's version contains in-frame clones alone and is incomplete. The repertoire consists of 75,000 to 100,000 clones, with about 93% occurring once and the leading ten covering around 0.3%. Sequenced sample: non-Treg CD4+ T cells sorted from blood. These TCRs come from a human donor in good health.

J is TRBJ1-3 and V is TRBV28; weak D call: TRBD1 (5 bases). In germline, CDR1 is MDHEN, CDR2 SYDVKM. Deletions cut 4 bases from V and 2 bases from J, with 9 bases between. This CDR3 is 14 amino acids long. The CDR3 DNA sequence: TGTGCCAGCAGTTCCGGGACGACTGGAAACACCATATATTTT. Its protein product is CASSSGTTGNTIYF. Full variable domain (outside the CDR3, taken from reference TRBV28 and TRBJ1-3): DVKVTQSSRYLVKRTGEKVFLECVQDMDHENMFWYRQDPGLGLRLIYFSYDVKMKEKGDIPEGYSVSREKKERFSLILESASTNQTSMYLCASSSGTTGNTIYFGEGSWLTVV.

The CDR3 loop reads CASSYSGLAKYEQYF. The CDR3 DNA follows: TGTGCCAGCAGTTACTCCGGCCTAGCGAAGTACGAGCAGTACTTC. V gene TRBV6-5 combines with J gene TRBJ2-7, with D possibly TRBD2 on 6 matching bases. CDR1 is MNHEY, CDR2 SVGAGI, per germline. The V gene lost 0 bases and the J gene lost 4 bases, with 13 bases spanning the gap. This CDR3 has 15 residues.

The CDR3 nucleotides are TGTGCCTGGACGTGGGACTCCTACGGGGAGCTGTTTTTT. Translation gives CAWTWDSYGELFF. V and J are TRBV30 and TRBJ2-2; maybe TRBD2 (6 bases). Trimming pared 4 bases from V and 7 bases from J, leaving 13 bases between. This CDR3 has 13 residues. CDR1 is GTSNPN and CDR2 is SVGIG in the germline V gene (reference sequence).

Written as DNA, the CDR3 is TGCAGCGTTGGGGGGACAGGGAGATCCTACAATGAGCAGTTCTTC. It specifies CSVGGTGRSYNEQFF. The chain carries TRBV29-1 and TRBJ2-1; 9 bases fit TRBD1. Germline loops: CDR1 SQVTM, CDR2 ANQGSEA. With V trimmed by 4 bases and J by 1 base, 5 bases remained unmatched. The CDR3 covers 15 residues.

The chain couples TRBV11-3 to TRBJ2-5; TRBD1 matches at 9 bases. V lost 5 bases, J lost 9 bases, and 13 bases stayed unmatched. Germline V lookup: CDR1 SGHNT, CDR2 YENEEA. The CDR3 runs 15 residues. CDR3 DNA: TGTGCCAGCAGCGTCCGGGACAGGGACTCGTGGGCCCAGTACTTC. This gives the protein CASSVRDRDSWAQYF. Full variable domain (rest looked up from reference TRBV11-3 and TRBJ2-5): EAGVVQSPRYKIIEKKQPVAFWCNPISGHNTLYWYLQNLGQGPELLIRYENEEAVDDSQLPKDRFSAERLKGVDSTLKIQPAELGDSAVYLCASSVRDRDSWAQYFGPGTRLLVL.

This clone was detected only a few times. The rearrangement links TRBV18 to TRBJ1-1, with D unclear. Deletions cut 0 bases from V and 7 bases from J, with 9 bases between. The CDR3 runs 13 residues. Germline V gives CDR1 KGHSH, CDR2 LQKENI. The DNA of the CDR3 is TGTGCCAGCTCACCACCGCTGAGTAATGAAGCTTTCTTT. Protein: CASSPPLSNEAFF.

The rearrangement links TRBV5-1 to TRBJ1-1; D unresolved. There are 15 residues in the CDR3. CDR1 SGHRS and CDR2 YFSETQ come from the germline V gene. V lost 4 bases and J 2 bases, leaving 15 bases between the germline ends. CDR3 region: CASSPRRVGNTEAFF. CDR3 bases: TGCGCCAGCAGCCCCCGAAGGGTCGGAAACACTGAAGCTTTCTTT. Combining the CDR3 with reference TRBV5-1 and TRBJ1-1 gives the whole variable domain KAGVTQTPRYLIKTRGQQVTLSCSPISGHRSVSWYQQTPGQGLQFLFEYFSETQRNKGNFPGRFSGRQFSNSRSEMNVSTLELGDSALYLCASSPRRVGNTEAFFGQGTRLTVV.

The rearrangement uses TRBV7-8 and TRBJ1-3; D gene unclear. Trimming removed 5 bases at V and 4 bases at J, with 12 bases between. There are 14 residues in the CDR3. The V gene's germline CDR1 is SGHVS and CDR2 FQNEAQ. The CDR3 nucleotides read TGTGCCAGCAGCCCGAATGCTGAGGGAAACACCATATATTTT. Protein sequence: CASSPNAEGNTIYF.

The chain employs TRBV19 and TRBJ2-2; the match to TRBD1 covers 10 bases. Per the germline V gene, CDR1 is LNHDA and CDR2 is SQIVND (reference sequence). This CDR3 has 14 amino acids. J lost 7 bases, V lost 10 bases, and 9 bases had no gene match. The CDR3 spells CATRRDRGGGELFF. The CDR3 DNA follows: TGTGCCACTAGGCGGGACAGGGGAGGCGGGGAGCTGTTTTTT.

The CDR3 DNA sequence: TGTGCCAGCAGCCCTCGGACAGGAGTGAACACTGAAGCTTTCTTT. It codes for CASSPRTGVNTEAFF. The gene calls are TRBV9 and TRBJ1-1, with 7 nucleotides matching TRBD1. Germline-derived CDR1 and CDR2 are SGDLS and YYNGEE. Unmatched junction bases numbered 6, after V lost 4 bases and J lost 0 bases. The CDR3 is 15 amino acids.

V is TRBV7-2 and J is TRBJ2-1; no reliable D call. CDR3 size: 13 residues. Germline assignment: CDR1 SGHTA and CDR2 FQGNSA. V was clipped by 5 bases and J by 7 bases, with 12 bases between them. The CDR3 DNA follows: TGTGCCAGCAGCCGCCCGCCTCATAATGAGCAGTTCTTC. Translating gives CASSRPPHNEQFF.

This chain links TRBV2 with TRBJ1-1, with D tentatively TRBD1 (5 bases). Germline V gene lookup returns CDR1 SNHLY and CDR2 FYNNEI. The germline V and J ends were trimmed by 7 bases and 11 bases, with 20 bases remaining between them. This CDR3 has 13 residues. CDR3 sequence (DNA): TGTGCCAGCATTCTAAGGGTCCGGGGCGAGGCTTTCTTT. Protein sequence: CASILRVRGEAFF.

This chain links TRBV6-1 with TRBJ2-3; TRBD2 matches at 8 bases. V lost 6 bases, J lost 4 bases, and 9 bases stayed unmatched. The CDR3 is made up of 15 amino acids. The germline gives CDR1 MNHNS, CDR2 SASEGT. The CDR3 DNA reads as TGTGCCAGCAGGGTTGGACTAGCTTTTGCAGATACGCAGTATTTT. Its protein is CASRVGLAFADTQYF.

This chain joins TRBV6-6 and TRBJ2-7; D gene unclear. The CDR3 contains 12 residues. V was trimmed by 6 bases and J by 7 bases, leaving 13 bases between them. CDR1 and CDR2 from the germline V gene are MNHNY and SVGAGI (reference sequence). CDR3: CASRYGAREQYF. The CDR3 nucleotides are TGTGCCAGCAGATACGGAGCGCGGGAGCAGTACTTC.

The V call is TRBV11-3, the J call TRBJ2-7; D gene ambiguous. The CDR3 runs to 12 residues. Trimming pared 5 bases from V and 4 bases from J, leaving 9 bases between. Germline loops: CDR1 SGHNT, CDR2 YENEEA. The CDR3 nucleotides are TGTGCCAGCAGCCAAGAAGAGTACGAGCAGTACTTC. Encoded protein: CASSQEEYEQYF. Together with reference TRBV11-3 and TRBJ2-7, the CDR3 gives the full variable domain: EAGVVQSPRYKIIEKKQPVAFWCNPISGHNTLYWYLQNLGQGPELLIRYENEEAVDDSQLPKDRFSAERLKGVDSTLKIQPAELGDSAVYLCASSQEEYEQYFGPGTRLTVT.

The rearrangement uses TRBV18 and TRBJ2-5, with D unclear. Germline V gene data show CDR1 as KGHSH and CDR2 as LQKENI. The CDR3 is made up of 11 amino acids. V was trimmed by 7 bases and J by 3 bases, leaving 6 bases between them. Here the CDR3 reads CASLQEETQYF. CDR3 DNA sequence: TGTGCCAGCTTGCAGGAAGAGACCCAGTACTTC.